This T cell receptor beta chain was sequenced for a study of cytomegalovirus exposure and HLA in healthy donors (dated by TCRdb to the late 2010s). Concerning the study at large: According to an earlier analysis of 587 of the donors, 150 million to 200 million T cells yielded 117 million unique TCR beta sequences and 276 Gb of sequence data. About 310 gigabases of sequencing data and tens of millions of unique TCR sequences were included in an early release covering about 600 HLA-typed donors. Of the roughly 390 genotyped donors, 81% fell in the genetic ancestry cluster associated with self-reported Caucasian donors. The study aimed to test whether cataloging public T cell receptors could reveal signatures of past pathogen exposure. The study profiled the T cell repertoires of 666 subjects by immunosequencing and related them to cytomegalovirus serostatus. Besides the first cohort of 666 subjects, a separate validation cohort made up of 120 different subjects was used. To predict cytomegalovirus infection status, the study brought together high-throughput TCR immunosequencing, statistical association of individual TCRs with disease status, and machine learning. A later analysis re-examined previously published TCR beta repertoires from about 670 donors and added high-resolution HLA genotyping to investigate patterns of TCR occurrence. Rather than using new phenotypic data, the later analysis identified candidate immune exposures from TCR beta sequences and from how often those sequences occurred across donors. To decide whether each TCR beta V gene segment behaved as functional or pseudogenic, an earlier analysis of approximately 600 of the donors relied on high-throughput TCR beta sequencing. Donor age, sex, ethnicity and CMV serostatus were compiled together with the repertoire data. Genome-wide SNP genotypes for about 65% of the 666 donors were used in a later genetic analysis, which treated that subset as a discovery cohort. All discovery cohort repertoires had been generated using a single sequencing platform. HLA typing included class I and class II loci at four-digit resolution. The number of typed donors differed by locus: about 620-640 for A, B, C, DRB1 and DQB1; 522 for DQA1; some 590 for DPA1; and roughly 450 for DPB1. About 5 DR-DQ haplotypes were handled as single units for association and clustering, since linkage in the cohort was strong. Among about 360 genotyped donors of the cohort, an average of around 240,000 unique TCR beta nucleotide sequences were sequenced per donor, roughly a sixth of them non-productive. The investigation overall reported the following: The study listed 170 or so TCR beta chains as associated with cytomegalovirus. Most TCR sequences were observed very rarely across donors, whereas some public TCRs were present in many individuals. Some IMGT-functional V segments, including TRBV6-2 and TRBV6-3, could not be told apart with the 87-base-pair reads, so those segments were excluded. HLA typing was unavailable for some donors at each locus, so association tests used only the typed subset. Compared with equally common non-associated chains, HLA-associated TCR beta chains in a later analysis were more clonally expanded and had lower generation probabilities. The classifier was reported to diagnose cytomegalovirus status with high specificity and sensitivity in both the original cohort and the validation cohort. Fewer than 20 rarely observed V segments, including chromosome 9 orphons, were excluded from the earlier analysis of several hundred of the donors because counts were too low. Correlated functional status among segregating V segments might reflect linkage disequilibrium, but an unknown experimental factor could not be ruled out. Compared with the roughly 670-donor mean, donors in an Asian-associated ancestry cluster had fewer N-insertions in productive TCRs, according to a later genetic analysis. Specific HLA alleles were associated with roughly 16,000 TCR beta sequences at a false discovery rate of 0.05 in a later analysis. A further reported finding was that TCR beta sequences accurately predicted the HLA-A and HLA-B alleles for most subjects in the first cohort. Strong co-occurrence of HLA alleles, especially DR and DQ, made assigning TCR associations to individual alleles difficult. The only immune exposure information available for the cohort was CMV serostatus. In a later analysis, the rate of TCR association differed among HLA loci, with DRB1 alleles having the most associated TCRs and HLA-C alleles having the fewest. Broadly in line with IMGT annotations, most TCR beta V segments showed up in productive rearrangements about 87% or about 30% of the time in an earlier analysis of some 590 of the donors. Sequencing depth was assumed to be roughly uniform across donors in the presence/absence analyses, though that assumption may not hold. A cluster of highly shared sequence variants was judged likely to represent a technical artifact of the sequencing pipeline. In vitro tests confirmed that a few of the cytomegalovirus-associated TCR beta chains recognize cytomegalovirus antigens. V-gene and J-gene trimming of TCR beta chains was associated with a missense DCLRE1C variant in a later genetic analysis, and the association was replicated in an independent cohort. The cohort was sequenced for TCR beta chains only, and without alpha or paired-chain data the features that could be detected were limited. According to a later analysis, most CMV-associated TCR beta chains appeared to be HLA-restricted, and the HLA associations seemed to be driven largely by CMV exposure. According to the authors, the approach could potentially be generalized to other disease states and immunological phenotypes. Several of the top co-occurrence clusters appeared to be linked to parvovirus B19, influenza, CMV and Epstein-Barr virus, according to a later analysis.

Of note for this clone: There is no known antigen for this receptor. No much larger clone is present one base from it, and per-base qualities are unavailable.

The method was the immunoSEQ multiplex PCR assay. For the multiplex PCR, a mixture combining 60 forward primers for TCR Vbeta segments and 13 reverse primers for TCR Jbeta segments was used. A multiplex PCR assay on genomic DNA amplified the CDR3 region of rearranged TCR beta genes. The Illumina HiSeq System was used to sequence the amplified TCR beta libraries as 87-base-pair reads. Per the source publication's procedure: Across the roughly 670 repertoires, a later analysis counted some 80 million unique TCR beta chains, about 10 million of which were shared by at least two donors. Raw reads were error-corrected and collapsed into unique sequences by a nearest-neighbor algorithm in which closely related sequences were merged to remove PCR and sequencing errors. V, D and J gene segments were assigned by aligning CDR3 sequences to IMGT reference sequences. For a sequence to be retained, a match of at least six nucleotides was required to both a V gene segment and a J gene segment. Rearrangements were called productive when the CDR3 lacked stop codons and stayed in frame with V and J; all others were non-productive. CDR3 was defined according to IMGT convention as the region running from the second conserved V-encoded cysteine to the conserved J-encoded phenylalanine. In an earlier analysis of approximately 590 of the donors, sequences lacking an unambiguous match to a single V gene segment were excluded. In an earlier analysis of approximately 590 of the donors, V segments were called functional above 56.7% productive rearrangements and were called segregating when the between-donor standard deviation exceeded 5%. A statistical classification framework was developed to diagnose cytomegalovirus status using the catalog of TCR beta chain sequences. A later analysis assigned V and J genes by comparing TCR nucleotide sequences with IMGT/GENE-DB human TR gene sequences. Using the TCRdist pipeline, a later analysis assigned CDR3 sequences along with most-parsimonious VDJ recombination scenarios. In a later analysis, each TCR beta chain was defined by its CDR3 amino acid sequence together with its V-gene family, and reads without a unique V-gene family were excluded. In a later analysis, fewer than 650 highly shared, low-generation-probability nucleotide sequences were removed to address suspected cross-contamination and a sequencing artifact. In a later analysis, a clonal expansion index was calculated for each public chain from normalized within-repertoire ranks of inferred template counts. A later analysis computed generation probabilities with a VDJ recombination model fitted to out-of-frame rearrangements, and checked the results against IGoR. In a later analysis, hypergeometric tests were used to score TCR-TCR, TCR-HLA and TCR-CMV co-occurrence, with a repertoire-size bias correction applied to TCR pairs. In a later analysis, false discovery rates were estimated by permuting HLA or CMV assignments 20 times. A later analysis grouped co-occurring TCRs with DBSCAN, adding TCRdist sequence similarity when clustering within HLA-allele-positive subsets. For co-occurrence clustering, repertoires with fewer than 30,000 or more than 120,000 public chains were excluded, along with four or five repertoires with anomalous nucleotide sharing. TCRdb provides this immuneACCESS table in a form limited to in-frame rearrangements. Some clones are lacking; in checked studies, under half of them reflect an unresolved V gene, and why the rest are absent is not known. The DNA gave D and trimming, while V, J and clone size come from that table. The sample profile shows about 160,000 clones; approximately 76% of them were found once. The ten biggest clones cover over 2% of the sample.

The cohort comprised hundreds of healthy bone marrow donors. At the time of sampling, all cohort members were nominally healthy, though unrecorded immune exposures were likely present. The donor was CMV seronegative and belonged to the group of over 350 seronegative cohort members. A peripheral blood sample was collected from each donor, and TCR beta sequencing was performed on peripheral blood mononuclear cells. Genomic DNA extraction from the blood cell samples was performed with the Qiagen DNeasy Blood Extraction Kit. There are 15 amino acids in the CDR3, from cysteine to phenylalanine inclusive. CDR3 DNA is the only sequence kept; it has 45 bases, read in frame from the first base. According to the germline V gene, CDR1 reads KGHSH and CDR2 reads LQKENI. V ends up 2 bases short and J 2 bases short, with an unmatched junction base count of 1.

This clonotype was sampled from a female donor in good health and CMV-seronegative. The chain is made from TRBV18 and TRBJ1-3; 9 bases in the middle match TRBD1. Sequencing was performed on PBMCs. The CDR3 region reads CASSPDRGTGNTIYF. The nucleotides are TGTGCCAGCTCACCAGACAGGGGGACTGGAAACACCATATATTTT. Beyond the CDR3, the reference TRBV18 and TRBJ1-3 genes provide the residues; the full variable domain reads: NAGVMQNPRHLVRRRGQEARLRCSPMKGHSHVYWYRQLPEEGLKFMVYLQKENIIDESGMPKERFSAEFPKEGPSILRIQQVVRGDSAAYFCASSPDRGTGNTIYFGEGSWLTVV.